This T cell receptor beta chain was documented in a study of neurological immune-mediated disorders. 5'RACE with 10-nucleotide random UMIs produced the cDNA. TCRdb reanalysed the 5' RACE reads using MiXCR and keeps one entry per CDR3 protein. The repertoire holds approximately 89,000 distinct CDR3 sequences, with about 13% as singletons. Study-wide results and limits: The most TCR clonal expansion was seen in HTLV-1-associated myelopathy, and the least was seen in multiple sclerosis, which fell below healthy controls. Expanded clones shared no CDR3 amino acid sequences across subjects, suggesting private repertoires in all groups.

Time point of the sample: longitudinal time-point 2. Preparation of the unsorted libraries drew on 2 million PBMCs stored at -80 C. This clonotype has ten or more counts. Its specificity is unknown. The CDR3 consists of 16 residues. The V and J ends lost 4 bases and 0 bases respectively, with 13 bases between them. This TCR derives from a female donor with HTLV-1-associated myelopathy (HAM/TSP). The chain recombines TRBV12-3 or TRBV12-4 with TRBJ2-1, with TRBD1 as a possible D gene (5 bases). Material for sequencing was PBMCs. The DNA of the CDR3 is TGTGCCAGCAGTTCGCAGGGTTTCGGCTCCTACAATGAGCAGTTCTTC. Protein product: CASSSQGFGSYNEQFF.